A single sample gave rise to the 21 T cell receptor beta chains below, sequenced in a study of T cell responses to AZD1222 COVID-19 vaccine. Sequencing used immunoSEQ multiplex PCR; TCRdb keeps in-frame clones, though not all of them. The table lists around 140,000 clones, about 90% of them singletons. This specimen was peripheral blood, taken 28 days after the second dose of the MenACWY control vaccine. The receptor set was obtained from an adult who received the MenACWY meningococcal vaccine as a control.

The V gene is TRBV4-1, the J gene TRBJ1-5; no clear D gene. Trimming cost V 4 bases and J 3 bases, with 13 bases left between them. This CDR3 comprises 15 residues. Germline V gene lookup returns CDR1 MGHRA and CDR2 YSYEKL. The CDR3: CASSPSGTLNQPQHF. CDR3 DNA sequence: TGCGCCAGCAGCCCTTCGGGTACCCTCAATCAGCCCCAGCATTTT.

This chain uses TRBV19 with TRBJ2-4, with TRBD2 as a possible D gene (5 bases). The CDR3 is 16 residues long. Deletions cut 2 bases from V and 8 bases from J, with 19 bases between. The germline CDR1 and CDR2 sequences are LNHDA and SQIVND (reference sequence). The CDR3 here is CASSIIGATGKDIQYF. CDR3 bases: TGTGCCAGTAGTATAATAGGCGCCACGGGGAAGGACATTCAGTACTTC. The full variable domain, rest sourced from reference TRBV19 and TRBJ2-4, is DGGITQSPKYLFRKEGQNVTLSCEQNLNHDAMYWYRQDPGQGLRLIYYSQIVNDFQKGDIAEGYSVSREKKESFPLTVTSAQKNPTAFYLCASSIIGATGKDIQYFGAGTRLSVL.

The V and J genes are TRBV13 and TRBJ1-6, with TRBD1 matching 8 bases. Germline lookup yields CDR1 PRHDT and CDR2 FYEKMQ (reference sequence). CDR3 length equals 17 residues. V was pared by 0 bases and J by 10 bases, with 11 bases of the junction left unmatched. The CDR3 coding sequence is TGTGCCAGCAGCTTAGGCGGGACAGGTACCGTAAGCTCACCCCTCCACTTT. Amino acid sequence: CASSLGGTGTVSSPLHF.

This clone appeared a single time. The chain uses TRBV7-2 and TRBJ2-7, with 7 positions matching TRBD2. This CDR3 is 14 amino acids long. V lost 6 bases and J lost 6; bases outside the gene matches: 11. Germline V CDR1 and CDR2: SGHTA, FQGNSA. In nucleotides, the CDR3 is TGTGCCAGCAGTCGGGGGGAGAGGGGTCGCGAGCAGTACTTC. Residues: CASSRGERGREQYF.

Here the CDR3 DNA reads TGCGCCAGCAGAAGAACCCGAAACACTGAAGCTTTCTTT. Amino acid sequence: CASRRTRNTEAFF. The rearrangement links TRBV4-3 to TRBJ1-1, with no clear D. Looked up from germline, CDR1 is LGHNA and CDR2 is YSLEER. V shed 6 bases and J shed 2 bases, with 10 bases lying between them. The CDR3 length is 13 residues.

J is TRBJ1-1 and V is TRBV10-1; D possibly corresponds to TRBD1 (6 bases). CDR1 and CDR2 from the germline V gene are WNHNN and SYGVQD (reference sequence). Trimming cost V 2 bases and J 8 bases, with 6 bases left between them. The CDR3 extends over 11 amino acids. CDR3 nucleotides: TGCGCCAGCAGTGAGGGGACAGAAGCTTTCTTT. This sequence encodes CASSEGTEAFF.

The rearrangement links TRBV3-1 (or the pseudogene TRBV3-2) to TRBJ1-1, with TRBD1 as a possible D gene (6 bases). The ends were cut back, 0 bases at V and 4 bases at J, with 12 bases in the middle. Germline lookup yields CDR1 LGHDT and CDR2 YNNKEL (reference sequence). This CDR3 contains 15 residues. CDR3 DNA: TGTGCCAGCAGCCAAGAAGGCAGGGGTGGCACTGAAGCTTTCTTT. This translates into CASSQEGRGGTEAFF.

The chain has TRBV5-1 and TRBJ2-7, with TRBD1 identical over 7 bases. The CDR3 extends over 14 amino acids. With V trimmed by 4 bases and J by 3 bases, 7 bases remained unmatched. Germline CDR1 SGHRS, CDR2 YFSETQ. The CDR3 sequence is CASSPGTANYEQYF. In DNA, the CDR3 is TGCGCCAGCAGCCCCGGGACAGCGAACTACGAGCAGTACTTC. The full variable domain, its missing parts supplied by reference TRBV5-1 and TRBJ2-7, is KAGVTQTPRYLIKTRGQQVTLSCSPISGHRSVSWYQQTPGQGLQFLFEYFSETQRNKGNFPGRFSGRQFSNSRSEMNVSTLELGDSALYLCASSPGTANYEQYFGPGTRLTVT.

The rearrangement uses TRBV16 and TRBJ1-6, with 9 bases aligning to TRBD1. CDR1 KGHSY and CDR2 FQNENV come from the germline V gene. Losses at the gene ends were 4 bases for V and 5 bases for J; bases not matched to a gene: 3. The CDR3 is made up of 15 amino acids. The CDR3 nucleotides read TGTGCCAGCAGCCCACGGACAGGGGATAATTCACCCCTCCACTTT. Translated, it gives CASSPRTGDNSPLHF.

This chain links TRBV4-3 with TRBJ1-3; D unclear. This CDR3 comprises 13 residues. Germline lookup yields CDR1 LGHNA and CDR2 YSLEER. V was shortened by 1 base and J by 7 bases, with 8 bases between the two germline ends. The CDR3 nucleotides are TGCGCCAGCAGCCAAGTGATTACGAACACCATATATTTT. This sequence encodes CASSQVITNTIYF.

The genes are TRBV3-1 (or the pseudogene TRBV3-2) and TRBJ1-5; unclear D gene. CDR1 is LGHDT and CDR2 is YNNKEL in the germline V gene (reference sequence). V was trimmed by 4 bases and J by 0 bases, leaving 10 bases between them. This CDR3 region has 15 residues. The CDR3 DNA follows: TGTGCCAGCAGCCGTTCAGGCAATAGCAATCAGCCCCAGCATTTT. This codes for CASSRSGNSNQPQHF.

This chain joins TRBV5-3 and TRBJ1-4; no definite D call. TRBV5-3 is treated as an ORF (open reading frame) with a function not yet certain. The CDR3 length is 12 residues. The V end lost 7 bases, the J end lost 3 bases, and 7 bases lay between the germline ends. Here the CDR3 DNA reads TGTGCCAGAGAGTCCCCTAATGAAAAACTGTTTTTT. Protein: CARESPNEKLFF.

CDR3 region: CASSLGVAGGSETQYF. The DNA of the CDR3 is TGTGCCAGCAGTTTGGGGGTAGCGGGGGGTTCGGAGACCCAGTACTTC. The chain links TRBV28 to TRBJ2-5; 10 nucleotides align to TRBD2. V gave up 3 bases and J gave up 5 bases; unmatched junction bases: 9. The length of the CDR3 is 16 residues. CDR1 is MDHEN, CDR2 SYDVKM, per germline.

The rearrangement uses TRBV7-9 and TRBJ1-2; 8 nucleotides agree with TRBD1. V shed 5 bases and J 8 bases; nucleotides not matched to a gene: 7. Germline V gene data show CDR1 as SEHNR and CDR2 as FQNEAQ (reference sequence). The CDR3 sequence is 13 residues long. CDR3 sequence: CASSRGQAEGYTF. The CDR3 nucleotides read TGTGCCAGCAGCAGGGGACAGGCGGAAGGCTACACCTTC.

The chain employs TRBV6-2 or TRBV6-3 and TRBJ1-5, with unresolved D. Germline lookup yields CDR1 MNHEY and CDR2 SVGEGT. The CDR3 runs 15 residues. V was shortened by 4 bases and J by 6 bases, with 16 bases between the two germline ends. DNA of the CDR3: TGTGCCAGCAGTTGGCCCGACACGCGGGGTCAGCCCCAGCATTTT. Protein sequence: CASSWPDTRGQPQHF.

This rearrangement joins TRBV9 to TRBJ1-2, with TRBD1 as a possible D gene (6 bases). Germline values: CDR1 SGDLS, CDR2 YYNGEE. CDR3 length: 14 residues. Trimming pared 0 bases from V and 7 bases from J, leaving 13 bases between. CDR3 residues: CASSVGTEHSGYTF. Here the CDR3 DNA reads TGTGCCAGCAGCGTAGGGACAGAACATAGTGGCTACACCTTC.

The chain carries TRBV13 and TRBJ2-7; 8 nucleotides match TRBD1. Per the germline V gene, CDR1 is PRHDT and CDR2 is FYEKMQ (reference sequence). This CDR3 is built from 13 residues. V gave up 5 bases and J gave up 0 bases; unmatched junction bases: 0. CDR3 amino acids: CASSQGASYEQYF. The CDR3 DNA reads TGTGCCAGCAGCCAGGGGGCCTCCTACGAGCAGTACTTC.

With regard to this clone: The germline gene is not matched at one end of the junction; a read error may be the cause. This sequence joins TRBV28 and TRBJ1-3, with D unclear. This CDR3 is 13 amino acids long. CDR1 is MDHEN and CDR2 is SYDVKM in the germline V gene. The CDR3 protein is CAVRRQAGNTIYF. CDR3 bases: TGCGCGGTTCGGCGCCAGGCGGGAAACACCATATATTTT. The whole variable domain, filled in from reference TRBV28 and TRBJ1-3, reads DVKVTQSSRYLVKRTGEKVFLECVQDMDHENMFWYRQDPGLGLRLIYFSYDVKMKEKGDIPEGYSVSREKKERFSLILESASTNQTSMYLCAVRRQAGNTIYFGEGSWLTVV.

J is TRBJ1-2 and V is TRBV6-5; 8 bases agree with TRBD1. Germline trimming cut 5 bases from V and 7 bases from J; bases unmatched to any gene: 9. This CDR3 is built from 14 residues. Germline-derived CDR1 and CDR2 are MNHEY and SVGAGI. CDR3 amino acids: CASSRTDRGGGYTF. The CDR3 DNA sequence: TGTGCCAGCAGTCGCACTGACAGGGGTGGTGGCTACACCTTC.

V usage is TRBV5-1 and J usage is TRBJ2-5; 9 nucleotides align to TRBD1. J lost 5 bases, V lost 3 bases, and 5 bases had no gene match. The CDR3 is made up of 14 amino acids. Per germline, CDR1 SGHRS and CDR2 YFSETQ. DNA of the CDR3: TGCGCCAGCAGCTCCGGGACAGGGCGCGAGACCCAGTACTTC. This encodes CASSSGTGRETQYF. Together with reference TRBV5-1 and TRBJ2-5, the CDR3 gives the full variable domain: KAGVTQTPRYLIKTRGQQVTLSCSPISGHRSVSWYQQTPGQGLQFLFEYFSETQRNKGNFPGRFSGRQFSNSRSEMNVSTLELGDSALYLCASSSGTGRETQYFGPGTRLLVL.

The chain has TRBV7-8 and TRBJ2-1, with a possible D match to TRBD2 (6 bases). The V end was cut by 5 bases, the J end by 6 bases, with 14 bases between. The germline CDR1 and CDR2 sequences are SGHVS and FQNEAQ. This CDR3 contains 14 residues. CDR3 sequence reads: CASSATGTVNEQFF. In DNA, the CDR3 is TGTGCCAGCAGCGCCACCGGGACTGTCAATGAGCAGTTCTTC.